This T cell receptor (beta chain) was identified during a study of PD-1 blockade in classical Hodgkin lymphoma. The method was immunoSEQ multiplex PCR; TCRdb's version includes in-frame clones alone and lacks a portion of them. The repertoire holds about 110,000 clones, with about nine tenths as singletons. There was relapse after autologous stem cell transplantation in every patient, and there was variation in brentuximab vedotin exposure. The specimen was peripheral blood mononuclear cells (PBMCs), collected before the second cycle of nivolumab. This clonotype originated in a human donor with classical Hodgkin lymphoma.

The CDR3 protein is CSAVATDTQYF. CDR3 DNA sequence: TGCAGCGCCGTCGCGACAGATACGCAGTATTTT. This rearrangement joins TRBV29-1 to TRBJ2-3; D remains unclear. The CDR3 totals 11 residues. Germline CDR1 reads SQVTM; CDR2 reads ANQGSEA. The V end lost 7 bases, the J end lost 3 bases, and 8 bases lay between the germline ends.